Below, 27 T cell receptor beta chains from the same sample are listed, as sequenced in a study of CD8 T cells in Susac syndrome. RNA in amounts of about 0.5 to 1 ug was reverse transcribed with random hexamers. MiXCR was run by TCRdb on the immunoSEQ multiplex PCR reads, yielding one entry per CDR3 protein. The data contain approximately 170,000 distinct CDR3 sequences, around 93% of them singletons. Sequences were obtained from CD4+ T cells from PBMCs. The receptors here all came from a human donor in good health.

The rearrangement uses TRBV7-2 and TRBJ2-2, with TRBD1 matching over 9 bases. Unmatched junction bases numbered 14, after V lost 5 bases and J lost 10 bases. CDR3 length equals 16 residues. Germline values: CDR1 SGHTA, CDR2 FQGNSA. In DNA form, the CDR3 reads TGTGCCAGCAGCCCATCGCCGGGACAGGGAGGCGAGGAGCTGTTTTTT. This gives the protein CASSPSPGQGGEELFF. Supplemented by reference TRBV7-2 and TRBJ2-2, the full variable domain reads GAGVSQSPSNKVTEKGKDVELRCDPISGHTALYWYRQSLGQGLEFLIYFQGNSAPDKSGLPSDRFSAERTGGSVSTLTIQRTQQEDSAVYLCASSPSPGQGGEELFFGEGSRLTVL.

V and J are TRBV7-2 and TRBJ1-5; no clear D gene. V shed 5 bases and J shed 1 base, with 15 bases lying between them. Germline V gene sequence: CDR1 SGHTA, CDR2 FQGNSA. This CDR3 is 16 amino acids long. CDR3 loop: CASSLQPGGSNQPQHF. Written as DNA, the CDR3 is TGTGCCAGCAGCCTTCAACCGGGAGGCAGCAATCAGCCCCAGCATTTT.

V gene TRBV20-1 combines with J gene TRBJ2-7; no definite D call. CDR3 length: 12 amino acids. Germline CDR1 and CDR2: DFQATT and SNEGSKA (reference sequence). The V end lost 1 base, the J end lost 4 bases, and 8 bases lay between the germline ends. For the CDR3, the DNA is TGCAGTGCTAGAGTCCTGGGTTACGAGCAGTACTTC. Translated, it gives CSARVLGYEQYF.

This chain connects TRBV11-2 to TRBJ2-2; 9 nucleotides align to TRBD1. CDR1 and CDR2 (germline): SGHAT, FQNNGV. The V and J ends lost 5 bases and 0 bases, in that order; junction bases with no gene match: 13. This CDR3 has 19 residues. The CDR3 protein is CASSLSTGGGFANTGELFF. DNA of the CDR3: TGTGCCAGCAGCCTCTCGACAGGGGGAGGGTTCGCGAACACCGGGGAGCTGTTTTTT.

CDR3 sequence: CSVARGAGNTIYF. CDR3 coding DNA: TGCAGCGTTGCCCGGGGGGCTGGAAACACCATATATTTT. This chain links TRBV29-1 with TRBJ1-3; D possibly corresponds to TRBD1 (5 bases). Trimming removed 4 bases at V and 2 bases at J, with 9 bases between. The CDR3 loop spans 13 amino acids. Germline CDR1 SQVTM, CDR2 ANQGSEA.

V is TRBV5-1 and J is TRBJ2-7; D may be TRBD1 (6 bases). The CDR3 is 14 amino acids. From germline, CDR1 is SGHRS and CDR2 YFSETQ. Deletions cut 4 bases from V and 0 bases from J, with 11 bases between. This CDR3 is CASSLRDISYEQYF. DNA of the CDR3: TGCGCCAGCAGCCTCCGGGACATCTCCTACGAGCAGTACTTC.

The V call is TRBV2, the J call TRBJ2-3; either TRBD1 or TRBD2 may fit D (5 bases each). Germline assignment: CDR1 SNHLY and CDR2 FYNNEI. There are 13 residues in the CDR3. With 7 bases removed from V and 2 bases from J, the gap between germline ends came to 10 bases. The DNA of the CDR3 is TGTGCCAGCACCCGGGACCTCACAGATACGCAGTATTTT. This sequence encodes CASTRDLTDTQYF.

The chain links TRBV9 to TRBJ1-2; D is uncertain. V lost 0 bases and J 2 bases, leaving 5 bases between the germline ends. Per the germline V gene, CDR1 is SGDLS and CDR2 is YYNGEE. The length of the CDR3 is 13 residues. The chain's CDR3 is CASSVVSNYGYTF. The CDR3, as DNA: TGTGCCAGCAGCGTAGTTAGCAACTATGGCTACACCTTC.

The V gene is TRBV6-5, the J gene TRBJ1-2; 8 bases line up with TRBD1. This CDR3 is 13 amino acids long. The ends lost 6 bases at V and 4 bases at J; junction bases unmatched: 4. Germline V gene data show CDR1 as MNHEY and CDR2 as SVGAGI. The CDR3 reads CASRRQGPYGYTF. For the CDR3, the DNA is TGTGCCAGCAGACGACAGGGGCCCTATGGCTACACCTTC.

This clonotype was counted a single time. The gene calls are TRBV12-5 and TRBJ1-5, with 7 bases identical to TRBD1. Germline V lookup: CDR1 LGHNT, CDR2 FRNRAP. The CDR3 is made up of 15 amino acids. V lost 1 base, J lost 3 bases, and 3 bases stayed unmatched. The CDR3 sequence: CASGLGQGYNQPQHF. The CDR3, as DNA: TGTGCTAGTGGTTTGGGACAGGGTTACAATCAGCCCCAGCATTTT.

V is TRBV7-9 and J is TRBJ1-2; no clear D. This CDR3 has 14 residues. The V end lost 1 base, the J end lost 0 bases, and 6 bases lay between the germline ends. The germline V gene encodes CDR1 SEHNR and CDR2 FQNEAQ (reference sequence). The CDR3 region is CASSLGIANYGYTF. As DNA, the CDR3 is TGTGCCAGCAGCTTAGGGATTGCTAACTATGGCTACACCTTC.

This sequence joins TRBV5-1 and TRBJ1-2; 7 bases are shared with TRBD1. CDR1 and CDR2 (germline): SGHRS, YFSETQ. This CDR3 spans 13 amino acids. The ends lost 2 bases at V and 3 bases at J; junction bases unmatched: 1. The CDR3 loop reads CASSFTGDYGYTF. The CDR3 coding sequence is TGCGCCAGCAGCTTTACAGGGGACTATGGCTACACCTTC.

The rearrangement joins TRBV4-1 to TRBJ1-2, with 7 nucleotides matching TRBD1. The CDR3 sequence is 14 residues long. Losses at the gene ends were 1 base for V and 4 bases for J; bases not matched to a gene: 3. Germline-derived CDR1 and CDR2 are MGHRA and YSYEKL. CDR3 DNA sequence: TGCGCCAGCAGCCAAGGGGACAGCCTCTATGGCTACACCTTC. Its protein is CASSQGDSLYGYTF.

CDR3 bases: TGTGCCAGCAGCTTAATCGGGACAGCTCGTATGAACACTGAAGCTTTCTTT. This encodes CASSLIGTARMNTEAFF. The V call is TRBV7-2, the J call TRBJ1-1; 7 bases match TRBD1. The V gene end was trimmed by 2 bases and the J gene end by 0 bases; junction bases not matched to a gene: 9. Germline CDR1 and CDR2: SGHTA and FQGNSA. The CDR3 length is 17 residues.

The genes are TRBV3-1 and TRBJ2-2; D remains ambiguous. The V gene's germline CDR1 is LGHDT and CDR2 YNNKEL (reference sequence). Between the trimmed V and J ends, which lost 0 bases and 6 bases, there was a span of 8 bases. This CDR3 spans 14 amino acids. CDR3 coding DNA: TGTGCCAGCAGCCAAGATGGTGGGGCCGGGGAGCTGTTTTTT. Residues: CASSQDGGAGELFF.

The gene calls are TRBV29-1 and TRBJ2-4, with D perhaps matching TRBD1 or TRBD2 (6 bases each). The CDR3 is 16 amino acids. Germline V gene sequence: CDR1 SQVTM, CDR2 ANQGSEA. Trimming removed 7 bases from V and 0 bases from J, with 19 bases in between. Here the CDR3 DNA reads TGCAGCGCCCGGGGGACACAAGGGCCAGCCAAAAACATTCAGTACTTC. This encodes CSARGTQGPAKNIQYF.

The chain combines TRBV5-1 with TRBJ2-5; D gene uncertain. The CDR3 is 12 residues long. V lost 4 bases to trimming and J lost 1 base, with 5 bases between them. Germline V gene sequence: CDR1 SGHRS, CDR2 YFSETQ. The CDR3 is CASSVLQETQYF. As DNA, the CDR3 is TGCGCCAGCAGCGTCCTCCAAGAGACCCAGTACTTC.

The chain uses TRBV19 and TRBJ1-2, with D unclear. V was cut by 5 bases and J by 8 bases, with 15 bases left in between. This CDR3 has 13 amino acids. The germline V gene encodes CDR1 LNHDA and CDR2 SQIVND (reference sequence). CDR3 sequence (DNA): TGTGCCAGTAGTCCTGACCCCCGCACAGGCTACACCTTC. It yields the protein CASSPDPRTGYTF.

The chain has TRBV12-5 and TRBJ2-3; tentatively, D is TRBD2 (7 bases). Deletions cut 7 bases from V and 8 bases from J, with 16 bases between. Germline CDR1 LGHNT, CDR2 FRNRAP. The CDR3 sequence is 13 residues long. The CDR3 loop reads CASANSRGATQYF. CDR3 sequence (DNA): TGTGCTAGTGCCAACTCCCGGGGGGCTACGCAGTATTTT.

The chain carries TRBV7-8 and TRBJ2-7; 7 nucleotides line up with TRBD1. The germline V gene has CDR1 SGHVS and CDR2 FQNEAQ. The CDR3 runs 13 residues. The V segment lost 3 bases and the J segment 5 bases; nucleotides outside the gene matches: 4. The CDR3, as DNA: TGTGCCAGCAGCTTTGACAGGGAAGACGAGCAGTACTTC. This encodes CASSFDREDEQYF.

The rearrangement links TRBV20-1 to TRBJ2-7; 8 bases match TRBD1. V shed 3 bases, J shed 2 bases, and the junction held 6 bases outside the gene matches. The germline gives CDR1 DFQATT, CDR2 SNEGSKA (reference sequence). The length of the CDR3 is 14 residues. The CDR3 spells CSASRTGFAYEQYF. The CDR3 nucleotides are TGCAGTGCTAGCAGGACAGGGTTTGCCTACGAGCAGTACTTC.

The V call is TRBV7-9, the J call TRBJ1-1; 9 nucleotides match TRBD1. Germline CDR1 reads SEHNR; CDR2 reads FQNEAQ (reference sequence). J was trimmed by 4 bases and V by 1 base; bases with no gene match: 16. The CDR3 runs 19 residues. The DNA for the CDR3 is TGTGCCAGCAGCTTAGGGCTGACCGGGACAGGGTATCGGGGCACTGAAGCTTTCTTT. This gives the protein CASSLGLTGTGYRGTEAFF.

The chain uses TRBV7-3 and TRBJ2-2; D is possibly TRBD1 or TRBD2 (6 bases each). V lost 1 base and J lost 5, with 20 bases in between. The CDR3 has 18 residues. The V gene's germline CDR1 is SGHTA and CDR2 FQGTGA. CDR3 amino acids: CASSLRGPAEAGTGELFF. The CDR3 DNA is TGTGCCAGCAGCTTAAGGGGGCCCGCAGAGGCGGGGACCGGGGAGCTGTTTTTT.

This clonotype came up once. This rearrangement joins TRBV19 to TRBJ1-1; D is undetermined. The CDR3 length is 12 residues. From germline, CDR1 is LNHDA and CDR2 SQIVND (reference sequence). V gave up 4 bases and J gave up 6 bases, with 9 bases separating them. The CDR3 reads CASSSVPPEAFF. The DNA of the CDR3 is TGTGCCAGTAGTAGTGTCCCACCTGAAGCTTTCTTT.

The V call is TRBV6-2 or TRBV6-3, the J call TRBJ1-1; perhaps TRBD1 as D (5 bases). Germline CDR1 reads MNHEY; CDR2 reads SVGEGT. This CDR3 is built from 13 residues. V was pared by 5 bases and J by 3 bases, with 10 bases between. This CDR3 reads CASSRDGYTEAFF. DNA for the CDR3: TGTGCCAGCAGTCGGGACGGTTACACTGAAGCTTTCTTT.

A single count supports this clonotype. The chain joins TRBV5-6 to TRBJ1-2; a possible D gene is TRBD1 (6 bases). CDR1 and CDR2 (germline): SGHDT, YYEEEE. The CDR3 length is 12 residues. Trimming shortened V by 1 base and J by 6 bases, and 7 bases separated the two germline ends. CDR3 residues: CASSLRGHGYTF. The CDR3 DNA reads as TGTGCCAGCAGCTTGCGGGGGCATGGCTACACCTTC.

The chain uses TRBV5-1 and TRBJ1-6; 10 bases agree with TRBD1. CDR3 length equals 17 residues. V was pared by 3 bases and J by 9 bases, with 12 bases of the junction left unmatched. Per germline, CDR1 SGHRS and CDR2 YFSETQ. CDR3 nucleotides: TGCGCCAGCAGCTCCACTCCGGGACAGGGGCGAGGTTCACCCCTCCACTTT. This sequence encodes CASSSTPGQGRGSPLHF.